These 6 T cell receptor beta chains share one sample of origin, sequenced in a study of blood T cell repertoires in COVID-19. Produced via immunoSEQ multiplex PCR; TCRdb's table is partial and in-frame only. The profile shows over 250,000 clones, around 90% of them singletons. The sample comprised peripheral blood. The receptors stem from a woman younger than 45 with acute or convalescent COVID-19.

The gene calls are TRBV19 and TRBJ1-2; weak D call: TRBD1 (6 bases). V shed 4 bases and J shed 1 base, with 19 bases lying between them. The germline V gene encodes CDR1 LNHDA and CDR2 SQIVND (reference sequence). The CDR3 has 17 amino acids. CDR3 coding DNA: TGTGCCAGTAGTACTTCCGGGACAACCTTGGTTAACTATGGCTACACCTTC. Protein sequence: CASSTSGTTLVNYGYTF. The variable domain in full, completed from reference TRBV19 and TRBJ1-2, reads DGGITQSPKYLFRKEGQNVTLSCEQNLNHDAMYWYRQDPGQGLRLIYYSQIVNDFQKGDIAEGYSVSREKKESFPLTVTSAQKNPTAFYLCASSTSGTTLVNYGYTFGSGTRLTVV.

The V call is TRBV29-1, the J call TRBJ1-2; 8 bases are shared with TRBD1. This CDR3 is 14 amino acids long. Trimming took 6 bases from V and 4 from J; bases not matched to a gene: 10. Germline V lookup: CDR1 SQVTM, CDR2 ANQGSEA. The CDR3 DNA sequence: TGCAGCGTGGCAGGGGGCCCTTCTTCCTATGGCTACACCTTC. It encodes CSVAGGPSSYGYTF.

The chain is built from TRBV5-6 and TRBJ2-1; 7 bases are shared with TRBD2. The CDR3 has 14 amino acids. V was clipped by 4 bases and J by 0 bases; unmatched bases: 1. CDR1 and CDR2 (germline): SGHDT, YYEEEE. The CDR3 is CASSTGGSYNEQFF. As DNA, the CDR3 is TGTGCCAGCAGCACGGGAGGCTCCTACAATGAGCAGTTCTTC. Variable domain in full (rest from reference TRBV5-6 and TRBJ2-1): DAGVTQSPTHLIKTRGQQVTLRCSPKSGHDTVSWYQQALGQGPQFIFQYYEEEERQRGNFPDRFSGHQFPNYSSELNVNALLLGDSALYLCASSTGGSYNEQFFGPGTRLTVL.

The chain carries TRBV27 and TRBJ1-1; D possibly corresponds to TRBD1 (6 bases). The V gene lost 2 bases and the J gene lost 4 bases, with 20 bases spanning the gap. CDR1 MNHEY and CDR2 SMNVEV come from the germline V gene (reference sequence). CDR3 length: 17 residues. The CDR3, as DNA: TGTGCCAGCAGTTTAAGCTGGCTTCTGGGGGCGGGCACTGAAGCTTTCTTT. Its translation: CASSLSWLLGAGTEAFF.

The gene calls are TRBV19 and TRBJ2-7; TRBD1 might be the D (5 bases). Germline V CDR1 and CDR2: LNHDA, SQIVND (reference sequence). The V and J ends lost 8 bases and 6 bases respectively, with 11 bases between them. This CDR3 spans 11 amino acids. In DNA form, the CDR3 reads TGTGCCAGTGGGGCCAGGGCCGAGCAGTACTTC. It codes for CASGARAEQYF.

The rearrangement links TRBV10-3 to TRBJ2-5; tentatively, D is TRBD1 (6 bases). This CDR3 spans 13 amino acids. Germline values: CDR1 ENHRY, CDR2 SYGVKD. V gave up 8 bases and J gave up 2 bases, with 12 bases separating them. CDR3 nucleotides: TGTGCCATCGGAGCAGGGGAACAAGAGACCCAGTACTTC. Its translation is CAIGAGEQETQYF.